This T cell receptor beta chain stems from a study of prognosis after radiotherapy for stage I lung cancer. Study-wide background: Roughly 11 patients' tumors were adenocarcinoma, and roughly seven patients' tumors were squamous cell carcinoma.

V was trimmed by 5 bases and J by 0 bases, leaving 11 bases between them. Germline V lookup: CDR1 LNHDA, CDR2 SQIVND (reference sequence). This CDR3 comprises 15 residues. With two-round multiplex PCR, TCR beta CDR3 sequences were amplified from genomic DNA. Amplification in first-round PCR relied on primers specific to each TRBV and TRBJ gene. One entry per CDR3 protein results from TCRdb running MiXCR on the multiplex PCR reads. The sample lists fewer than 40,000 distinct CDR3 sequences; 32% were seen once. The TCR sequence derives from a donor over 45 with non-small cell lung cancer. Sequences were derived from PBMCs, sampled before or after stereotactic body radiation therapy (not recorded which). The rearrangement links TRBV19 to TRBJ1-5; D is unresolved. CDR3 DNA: TGTGCCAGTAGTGATACCGGTTATAGCAATCAGCCCCAGCATTTT. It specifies CASSDTGYSNQPQHF.